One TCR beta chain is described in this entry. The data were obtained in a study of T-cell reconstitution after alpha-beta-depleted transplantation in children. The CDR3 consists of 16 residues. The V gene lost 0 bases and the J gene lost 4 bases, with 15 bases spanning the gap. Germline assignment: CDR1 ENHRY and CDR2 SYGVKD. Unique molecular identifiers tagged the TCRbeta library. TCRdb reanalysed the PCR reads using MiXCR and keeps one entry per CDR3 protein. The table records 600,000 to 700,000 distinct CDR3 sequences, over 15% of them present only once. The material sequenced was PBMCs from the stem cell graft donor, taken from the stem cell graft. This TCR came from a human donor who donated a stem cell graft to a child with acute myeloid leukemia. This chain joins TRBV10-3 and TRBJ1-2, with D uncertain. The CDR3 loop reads CAISESWQAQIYGYTF. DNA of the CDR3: TGTGCCATCAGTGAGTCGTGGCAGGCCCAGATCTATGGCTACACCTTC.